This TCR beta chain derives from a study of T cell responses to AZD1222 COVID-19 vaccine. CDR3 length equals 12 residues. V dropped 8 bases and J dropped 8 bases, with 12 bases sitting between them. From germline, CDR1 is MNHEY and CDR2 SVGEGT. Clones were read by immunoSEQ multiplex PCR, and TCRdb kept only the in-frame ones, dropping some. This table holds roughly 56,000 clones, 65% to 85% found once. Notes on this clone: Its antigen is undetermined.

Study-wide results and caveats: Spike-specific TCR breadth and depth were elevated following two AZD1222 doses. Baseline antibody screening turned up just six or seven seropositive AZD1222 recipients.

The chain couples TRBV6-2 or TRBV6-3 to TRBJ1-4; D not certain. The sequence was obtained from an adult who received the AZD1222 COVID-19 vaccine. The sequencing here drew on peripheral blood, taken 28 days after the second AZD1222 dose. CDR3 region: CASRRPGEKLFF. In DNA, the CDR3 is TGTGCCAGCCGCCGGCCGGGCGAAAAACTGTTTTTT.